The rows below give T cell receptor beta chains drawn from one sample of a study of blood T cell repertoires in COVID-19. Assay used: immunoSEQ multiplex PCR; TCRdb lists only in-frame clones, some missing. The sample shows a few hundred thousand clones, less than 90% of them seen only once. The source material was peripheral blood. The receptors were gathered from a woman aged 45-65 years with acute or convalescent COVID-19. Both conserved end residues are part of each CDR3. D genes are given only for firm matches.

v_call: TRBV27; d_call: NA; j_call: TRBJ2-2; cdr3_nt: TGTGCCAGCAGTTTAAGCGGCGGGGTAACCGGGGAGCTGTTTTTT; cdr3_aa: CASSLSGGVTGELFF
v_call: TRBV10-3; d_call: TRBD2; j_call: TRBJ2-7; cdr3_nt: TGTGCCATCAGTGATAACCGGAGCGGGAGGGACGAGCAGTACTTC; cdr3_aa: CAISDNRSGRDEQYF
v_call: TRBV11-2; d_call: TRBD2; j_call: TRBJ2-4; cdr3_nt: TGTGCCAGCAGCCCCCGGACTAGCCGGGGGGGCATTCAGTACTTC; cdr3_aa: CASSPRTSRGGIQYF
v_call: TRBV7-9; d_call: NA; j_call: TRBJ2-3; cdr3_nt: TGTGCCAGCAGCTTAGAGGTAGCGACAAGCACAGATACGCAGTATTTT; cdr3_aa: CASSLEVATSTDTQYF
v_call: TRBV6-6; d_call: TRBD1; j_call: TRBJ2-7; cdr3_nt: TGTGCCAGCAGGCCGGGACAGGGTGAATACGAGCAGTACTTC; cdr3_aa: CASRPGQGEYEQYF
v_call: TRBV11-3; d_call: NA; j_call: TRBJ1-2; cdr3_nt: TGTGCCAGCAGCTTCTCAGAATATGGCTACACCTTC; cdr3_aa: CASSFSEYGYTF
v_call: TRBV11-3; d_call: TRBD2; j_call: TRBJ2-5; cdr3_nt: TGTGCCAGCAGCTCGCGGGAGACGGGGGGAGGAGAGACCCAGTACTTC; cdr3_aa: CASSSRETGGGETQYF
v_call: TRBV7-2; d_call: NA; j_call: TRBJ2-5; cdr3_nt: TGTGCCAGCAGCTCCAATGCCCTAGCGAACGGGGAGACCCAGTACTTC; cdr3_aa: CASSSNALANGETQYF
v_call: TRBV19; d_call: NA; j_call: TRBJ2-7; cdr3_nt: TGTGCCAGTAGCTCCGGGACGGGGGCCTACGAGCAGTACTTC; cdr3_aa: CASSSGTGAYEQYF
v_call: TRBV7-2; d_call: TRBD2; j_call: TRBJ2-1; cdr3_nt: TGTGCCAGCAGCCTTAGGAGGGGAGCGGGGGGGCTGAATGAGCAGTTCTTC; cdr3_aa: CASSLRRGAGGLNEQFF
v_call: TRBV10-3; d_call: NA; j_call: TRBJ2-7; cdr3_nt: TGTGCCATCAGTGACTTCACAGGGGGGGACGAGCAGTACTTC; cdr3_aa: CAISDFTGGDEQYF
v_call: TRBV6-6; d_call: NA; j_call: TRBJ1-2; cdr3_nt: TGTGCCAGCGCACGGGGGACGGAGGCTGGCTACACCTTC; cdr3_aa: CASARGTEAGYTF
v_call: TRBV11-2; d_call: NA; j_call: TRBJ2-2; cdr3_nt: TGTGCCAGCAGCTTAGTGGGAGGCAATAGGCTGTTTTTT; cdr3_aa: CASSLVGGNRLFF
v_call: TRBV24-1; d_call: NA; j_call: TRBJ2-3; cdr3_nt: TGTGCCACCAGTGCGGAGGCAGATACGCAGTATTTT; cdr3_aa: CATSAEADTQYF
v_call: TRBV14; d_call: NA; j_call: TRBJ2-1; cdr3_nt: TGTGCCAGCAGCTTTTACGGGGGAGAGCAGTTCTTC; cdr3_aa: CASSFYGGEQFF
v_call: TRBV18; d_call: NA; j_call: TRBJ2-5; cdr3_nt: TGTGCCAGCTCACCCCTAGAGACCCAGTACTTC; cdr3_aa: CASSPLETQYF
v_call: TRBV19; d_call: TRBD1; j_call: TRBJ2-1; cdr3_nt: TGTGCCAGTAGTTTGGGGGGAACAGGGGGCAAGTACAATGAGCAGTTCTTC; cdr3_aa: CASSLGGTGGKYNEQFF
v_call: TRBV11-3; d_call: NA; j_call: TRBJ1-4; cdr3_nt: TGTGCCAGCAGCTTACCCGGTCGGGATGAAAAACTGTTTTTT; cdr3_aa: CASSLPGRDEKLFF
v_call: TRBV2; d_call: NA; j_call: TRBJ2-3; cdr3_nt: TGTGCCAGCAGTTTACAGGTTCGCACAGATACGCAGTATTTT; cdr3_aa: CASSLQVRTDTQYF
v_call: TRBV23-1; d_call: NA; j_call: TRBJ2-3; cdr3_nt: TGCGCCAGCAGTCAAGGGCTCTTTGGGGATACGCAGTATTTT; cdr3_aa: CASSQGLFGDTQYF
v_call: TRBV6-5; d_call: NA; j_call: TRBJ1-5; cdr3_nt: TGTGCCAGCAGTTACCGGGCAGGGGAACAGCCCCAGCATTTT; cdr3_aa: CASSYRAGEQPQHF
v_call: TRBV6-2/TRBV6-3; d_call: NA; j_call: TRBJ1-3; cdr3_nt: TGTGCCAGCAGCGGACAGATTTTAAACACCATATATTTT; cdr3_aa: CASSGQILNTIYF
v_call: TRBV24-1; d_call: NA; j_call: TRBJ2-5; cdr3_nt: TGTGCCACCAGTGATTGGTACAGGCAAGAGACCCAGTACTTC; cdr3_aa: CATSDWYRQETQYF
v_call: TRBV30; d_call: NA; j_call: TRBJ2-2; cdr3_nt: TGTGCCTGGAGCCTAGGGAACACCGGGGAGCTGTTTTTT; cdr3_aa: CAWSLGNTGELFF
v_call: TRBV10-2; d_call: NA; j_call: TRBJ1-1; cdr3_nt: TGCGCCAGCAGTGCAGGGTACCATCGAGCTTTCTTT; cdr3_aa: CASSAGYHRAFF
v_call: TRBV11-3; d_call: TRBD2; j_call: TRBJ2-7; cdr3_nt: TGTGCCAGCAGCTCCGGGACTAGCGGGACCCCGGGGGAGCAGTACTTC; cdr3_aa: CASSSGTSGTPGEQYF
v_call: TRBV5-1; d_call: NA; j_call: TRBJ2-7; cdr3_nt: TGCGCCAGCAGCTTGCTTGGACAATTGAGCTCCTACGAGCAGTACTTC; cdr3_aa: CASSLLGQLSSYEQYF